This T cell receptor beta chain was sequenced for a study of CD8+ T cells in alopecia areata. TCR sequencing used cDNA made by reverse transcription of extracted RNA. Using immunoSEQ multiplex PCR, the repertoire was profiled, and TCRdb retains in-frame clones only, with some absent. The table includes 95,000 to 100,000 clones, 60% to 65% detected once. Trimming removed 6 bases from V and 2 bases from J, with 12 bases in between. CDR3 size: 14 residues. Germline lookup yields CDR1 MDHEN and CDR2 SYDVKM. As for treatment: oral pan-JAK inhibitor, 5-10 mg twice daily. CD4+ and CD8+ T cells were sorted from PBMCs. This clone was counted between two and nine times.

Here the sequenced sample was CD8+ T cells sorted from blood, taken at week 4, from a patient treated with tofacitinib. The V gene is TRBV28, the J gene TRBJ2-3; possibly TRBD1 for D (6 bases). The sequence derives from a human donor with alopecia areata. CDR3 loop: CASSPRDNTDTQYF. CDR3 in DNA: TGTGCCAGCAGCCCCAGGGACAACACAGATACGCAGTATTTT.